Each of the 20 T cell receptor beta chains below was sequenced from the same sample in a study of control samples from healthy donors and cancer patients. The data were produced by immunoSEQ multiplex PCR, yet TCRdb's version contains in-frame clones alone and is incomplete. The repertoire holds about 140,000 clones, with roughly 90% as singletons. Sequenced: blood. The receptors were gathered from a man aged 30 to 45 in good health.

The J gene is TRBJ2-5, the V gene TRBV24-1; 13 nucleotides align to TRBD2. Germline V gene lookup returns CDR1 KGHDR and CDR2 SFDVKD. CDR3 length equals 16 residues. Trimming cost V 2 bases and J 4 bases; bases outside gene matches: 3. The chain's CDR3 is CATSDWGLAGSETQYF. CDR3 nucleotides: TGTGCCACCAGTGATTGGGGACTAGCGGGATCAGAGACCCAGTACTTC.

This chain uses TRBV28 with TRBJ1-5; D is unclear. Germline V lookup: CDR1 MDHEN, CDR2 SYDVKM. With 1 base removed from V and 2 bases from J, the gap between germline ends came to 12 bases. The CDR3 extends over 16 amino acids. The CDR3 DNA follows: TGTGCCAGCAGTTTATTAGGGCTTCATGGCAATCAGCCCCAGCATTTT. Translation: CASSLLGLHGNQPQHF. Using reference TRBV28 and TRBJ1-5 for the parts outside the CDR3, the full variable domain is DVKVTQSSRYLVKRTGEKVFLECVQDMDHENMFWYRQDPGLGLRLIYFSYDVKMKEKGDIPEGYSVSREKKERFSLILESASTNQTSMYLCASSLLGLHGNQPQHFGDGTRLSIL.

V and J are TRBV2 and TRBJ2-1, with unresolved D. Germline CDR1 SNHLY, CDR2 FYNNEI. This CDR3 region has 11 residues. V dropped 7 bases and J dropped 6 bases, with 7 bases sitting between them. This chain's CDR3 is CASTLTNEQFF. CDR3 DNA sequence: TGTGCCAGCACTTTAACCAATGAGCAGTTCTTC. The full variable domain, rest sourced from reference TRBV2 and TRBJ2-1, is EPEVTQTPSHQVTQMGQEVILRCVPISNHLYFYWYRQILGQKVEFLVSFYNNEISEKSEIFDDQFSVERPDGSNFTLKIRSTKLEDSAMYFCASTLTNEQFFGPGTRLTVL.

The J gene is TRBJ1-2, the V gene TRBV14; TRBD1 matches at 8 bases. The CDR3 runs 14 residues. Trimming removed 5 bases from V and 4 bases from J; junction bases left unmatched: 6. In germline, CDR1 is SGHDN, CDR2 FVKESK. CDR3 amino acids: CASSARQGIYGYTF. In DNA, the CDR3 is TGTGCCAGCAGCGCGAGACAGGGGATCTATGGCTACACCTTC. The full variable domain, completed using reference TRBV14 and TRBJ1-2, is EAGVTQFPSHSVIEKGQTVTLRCDPISGHDNLYWYRRVMGKEIKFLLHFVKESKQDESGMPNNRFLAERTGGTYSTLKVQPAELEDSGVYFCASSARQGIYGYTFGSGTRLTVV.

J is TRBJ2-1 and V is TRBV12-5, with 10 bases aligning to TRBD1. Germline V lookup: CDR1 LGHNT, CDR2 FRNRAP. This CDR3 has 15 amino acids. Trimming took 6 bases from V and 6 from J; bases not matched to a gene: 8. The CDR3 DNA is TGTGCTAGTGGCACGACAGGGGGCGCGGTCAATGAGCAGTTCTTC. Its translation: CASGTTGGAVNEQFF.

The chain combines TRBV27 with TRBJ1-6, with D tentatively TRBD1 (5 bases). The V gene lost 4 bases and the J gene lost 4 bases, with 8 bases spanning the gap. Germline loops: CDR1 MNHEY, CDR2 SMNVEV (reference sequence). This CDR3 is 14 amino acids long. This chain's CDR3 is CASSSGGYNSPLHF. The CDR3 DNA follows: TGTGCCAGCAGTTCCGGGGGTTATAATTCACCCCTCCACTTT.

The chain joins TRBV5-4 to TRBJ1-1, with a weak D call TRBD1 (6 bases). CDR3 length: 16 residues. Looked up from germline, CDR1 is SGHNT and CDR2 is YYREEE (reference sequence). The V end was cut by 0 bases, the J end by 7 bases, with 19 bases between. CDR3 nucleotides: TGTGCCAGCAGCTTGGCCCTACGGACAGATAACGATGAAGCTTTCTTT. Translated: CASSLALRTDNDEAFF.

The chain links TRBV6-4 to TRBJ2-1, with TRBD1 identical over 9 bases. J lost 8 bases, V lost 1 base, and 9 bases had no gene match. Germline V gives CDR1 MRHNA, CDR2 SNTAGT. The CDR3 is made up of 16 amino acids. The CDR3 DNA is TGTGCCAGCAGTGACTGGACAGGGGAAGGAAGGGATGAGCAGTTCTTC. Its protein is CASSDWTGEGRDEQFF.

On this clone: Other DNA sequences from this sample encode an identical CDR3 as well. V gene TRBV19 combines with J gene TRBJ1-5; D not certain. Germline CDR1 reads LNHDA; CDR2 reads SQIVND (reference sequence). The V end was cut by 4 bases, the J end by 0 bases, with 4 bases between. This CDR3 has 13 amino acids. CDR3 region: CASSTLSNQPQHF. CDR3 bases: TGTGCCAGTAGTACCCTTAGCAATCAGCCCCAGCATTTT.

The CDR3 DNA reads as TGTGCCAGCAGTATCAACAGGGAGGGCTACACCTTC. Translation gives CASSINREGYTF. V gene TRBV28 combines with J gene TRBJ1-2; possible D gene TRBD1, 6 bases. Between the trimmed V and J ends, which lost 5 bases and 8 bases, there was a span of 12 bases. There are 12 residues in the CDR3. Germline loops: CDR1 MDHEN, CDR2 SYDVKM.

This chain connects TRBV6-2 or TRBV6-3 to TRBJ1-1; D not certain. Germline V CDR1 and CDR2: MNHEY, SVGEGT. The CDR3 runs 13 residues. The ends were cut back, 6 bases at V and 2 bases at J, with 10 bases in the middle. CDR3 sequence (DNA): TGTGCCAGCAGCCGCGTAGAAAACACTGAAGCTTTCTTT. It encodes CASSRVENTEAFF.

The chain has TRBV2 and TRBJ2-1, with D possibly being TRBD2 (6 bases). Per germline, CDR1 SNHLY and CDR2 FYNNEI. The CDR3 is 13 amino acids. V shed 6 bases and J shed 6 bases, with 12 bases lying between them. The CDR3 region is CASRRAGGNEQFF. CDR3 nucleotide sequence: TGTGCCAGCAGGAGGGCCGGGGGCAATGAGCAGTTCTTC.

This chain connects TRBV6-5 to TRBJ2-3; D possibly corresponds to TRBD1 (5 bases). The CDR3 consists of 14 residues. The germline CDR1 and CDR2 sequences are MNHEY and SVGAGI. V was cut by 5 bases and J by 6 bases, with 15 bases left in between. The CDR3 nucleotides read TGTGCCAGCAGTCGCAGGGCGGATAGCGATACGCAGTATTTT. Its translation is CASSRRADSDTQYF.

The rearrangement uses TRBV28 and TRBJ2-2, with 11 bases lining up with TRBD2. The CDR3 sequence is 16 residues long. Germline loops: CDR1 MDHEN, CDR2 SYDVKM. The ends lost 3 bases at V and 5 bases at J; junction bases unmatched: 5. CDR3 loop: CASSFLLAGGTGELFF. The DNA for the CDR3 is TGTGCCAGCAGTTTCCTCCTAGCGGGAGGAACCGGGGAGCTGTTTTTT.

The chain joins TRBV18 to TRBJ1-2, with D tentatively TRBD1 (6 bases). The CDR3 extends over 17 amino acids. With 3 bases removed from V and 5 bases from J, the gap between germline ends came to 22 bases. The germline V gene encodes CDR1 KGHSH and CDR2 LQKENI. DNA of the CDR3: TGTGCCAGCTCACCCATGGGCGGGGGGCGAATGGATTATGGCTACACCTTC. Translation: CASSPMGGGRMDYGYTF. The entire variable domain, with the rest obtained from reference TRBV18 and TRBJ1-2, is as follows: NAGVMQNPRHLVRRRGQEARLRCSPMKGHSHVYWYRQLPEEGLKFMVYLQKENIIDESGMPKERFSAEFPKEGPSILRIQQVVRGDSAAYFCASSPMGGGRMDYGYTFGSGTRLTVV.

The genes are TRBV5-6 and TRBJ1-6; TRBD1 agrees at 10 bases. The V and J ends lost 4 bases and 8 bases, in that order; junction bases with no gene match: 6. This CDR3 contains 15 residues. Germline V gives CDR1 SGHDT, CDR2 YYEEEE. The CDR3 here is CASSLSGTGDSPLHF. In DNA form, the CDR3 reads TGTGCCAGCAGCCTCTCCGGGACAGGGGATTCACCCCTCCACTTT.

V is TRBV6-6 and J is TRBJ1-2, with a tentative D call TRBD1 (5 bases). The CDR3 runs 14 residues. The germline V and J ends were trimmed by 2 bases and 4 bases, with 11 bases remaining between them. CDR1 is MNHNY, CDR2 SVGAGI, per germline (reference sequence). The CDR3 spells CASSYGGAGYGYTF. DNA for the CDR3: TGTGCCAGCAGTTACGGAGGGGCTGGCTATGGCTACACCTTC.

The chain couples TRBV5-5 to TRBJ2-1; weak D call: TRBD2 (5 bases). This CDR3 spans 15 amino acids. V lost 0 bases, J lost 4 bases, and 11 bases lay in between. CDR1 and CDR2 from the germline V gene are SGHKS and YYEKEE (reference sequence). This chain's CDR3 is CASSLDVGGYNEQFF. The CDR3 nucleotides are TGTGCCAGCAGCTTGGACGTGGGCGGGTACAATGAGCAGTTCTTC.

The chain is built from TRBV24-1 and TRBJ2-7; 13 nucleotides align to TRBD2. With 9 bases clipped from V and 4 bases from J, the junction kept 8 bases outside the gene matches. Germline V gene data show CDR1 as KGHDR and CDR2 as SFDVKD. The length of the CDR3 is 15 residues. The CDR3 sequence is CATLPGTSGKYEQYF. CDR3 sequence (DNA): TGTGCCACCTTACCCGGGACTAGCGGGAAATACGAGCAGTACTTC.

The rearrangement joins TRBV10-3 to TRBJ2-5; 8 bases agree with TRBD2. Trimming removed 0 bases from V and 4 bases from J; junction bases left unmatched: 13. Germline loops: CDR1 ENHRY, CDR2 SYGVKD. This CDR3 is built from 18 residues. The chain's CDR3 is CAISESPAIAGGGETQYF. The CDR3 coding sequence is TGTGCCATCAGTGAGTCCCCGGCCATTGCGGGAGGCGGAGAGACCCAGTACTTC.